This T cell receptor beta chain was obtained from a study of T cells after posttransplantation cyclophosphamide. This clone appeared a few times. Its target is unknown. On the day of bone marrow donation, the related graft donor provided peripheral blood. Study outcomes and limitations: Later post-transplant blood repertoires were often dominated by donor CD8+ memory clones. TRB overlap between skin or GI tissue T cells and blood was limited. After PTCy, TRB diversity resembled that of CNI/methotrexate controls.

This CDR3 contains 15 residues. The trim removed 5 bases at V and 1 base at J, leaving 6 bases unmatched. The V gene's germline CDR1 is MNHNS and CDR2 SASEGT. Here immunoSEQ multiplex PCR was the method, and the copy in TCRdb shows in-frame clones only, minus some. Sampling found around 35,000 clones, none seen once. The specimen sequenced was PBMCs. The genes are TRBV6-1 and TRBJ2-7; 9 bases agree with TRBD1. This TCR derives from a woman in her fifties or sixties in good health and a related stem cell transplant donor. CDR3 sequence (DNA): TGTGCCAGCAGTCCTCGGGACAGGGCTTCCTACGAGCAGTACTTC. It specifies CASSPRDRASYEQYF.